Listed below are T cell receptor beta chains from one sample, sequenced in a study of technical replicates of blood from several donors. Clones were read by immunoSEQ multiplex PCR, and TCRdb kept only the in-frame ones, dropping some. The sample yields tens of thousands of clones, roughly 91% seen once. The sequenced sample consisted of T cells isolated from PBMCs. All receptors derive from a human donor in good health. The CDR3 runs from the conserved cysteine through the conserved F or W. D genes are given only for firm matches. Expanded clones are given a class, and other clones once, few, many or no size at all.

J: TRBJ1-5; size: NA; D: NA; V: TRBV2; DNA: TGTGCCAGCAGTGACAGGGGTAATCAGCCCCAGCATTTT; CDR3: CASSDRGNQPQHF
J: TRBJ2-7; size: NA; D: NA; V: TRBV29-1; DNA: TGCAGCACTAGAAAGGGTTACGAGCAGTACTTC; CDR3: CSTRKGYEQYF
J: TRBJ2-4; size: NA; D: TRBD1; V: TRBV7-9; DNA: TGTGCCAGCCGCAAGGCGGGACAGGCCTCCCTCGGAGACAAAAACATTCAGTACTTC; CDR3: CASRKAGQASLGDKNIQYF
J: TRBJ1-1; size: NA; D: NA; V: TRBV2; DNA: TGTGCCAGCAGTGTTCCCAGGATTATCGAAGCTTTCTTT; CDR3: CASSVPRIIEAFF
J: TRBJ2-7; size: few; D: NA; V: TRBV19; DNA: TGTGCCAGTGGCAGGGGTTTGGGGCCCTACGAGCAGTACTTC; CDR3: CASGRGLGPYEQYF
J: TRBJ1-5; size: NA; D: NA; V: TRBV6-1; DNA: TGTGCCAGCAGTGTAACAGGGCCCTTTAGCAATCAGCCCCAGCATTTT; CDR3: CASSVTGPFSNQPQHF
J: TRBJ1-6; size: NA; D: TRBD1; V: TRBV11-3; DNA: TGTGCCAGCAGTATCCATCCGGGACAGGGCCCCTTTACTTATAATTCACCCCTCCACTTT; CDR3: CASSIHPGQGPFTYNSPLHF
J: TRBJ1-3; size: NA; D: NA; V: TRBV5-1; DNA: TGCGCCAGCAGCTTGGGACAGGCTGGAAACACCATATATTTT; CDR3: CASSLGQAGNTIYF
J: TRBJ2-1; size: once; D: TRBD2; V: TRBV27; DNA: TGTGCCACCCGGACCTCACGGACTAGCGGGAGCAATGAGCAGTTCTTC; CDR3: CATRTSRTSGSNEQFF
J: TRBJ1-1; size: few; D: TRBD1; V: TRBV7-9; DNA: TGTGCCAGCAGCCGCACCAGACAGGGGCGATCTTACATGAACACTGAAGCTTTCTTT; CDR3: CASSRTRQGRSYMNTEAFF
J: TRBJ2-1; size: NA; D: TRBD1; V: TRBV28; DNA: TGTGCCAGCACCGTCGAGGGGGCACGCTACAATGAGCAGTTCTTC; CDR3: CASTVEGARYNEQFF
J: TRBJ2-1; size: NA; D: NA; V: TRBV29-1; DNA: TGCAGCGTTCGGCAGGCTTACAATGAGCAGTTCTTC; CDR3: CSVRQAYNEQFF
J: TRBJ2-1; size: NA; D: TRBD2; V: TRBV7-9; DNA: TGTGCCAGCAGCTTATCGTCTAGCGGTTACAATGAGCAGTTCTTC; CDR3: CASSLSSSGYNEQFF
J: TRBJ2-1; size: few; D: TRBD2; V: TRBV9; DNA: TGTGCCAGCAGGGATTTAGCGGGAGTAACCAATGAGCAGTTCTTC; CDR3: CASRDLAGVTNEQFF
J: TRBJ2-3; size: NA; D: NA; V: TRBV29-1; DNA: TGCAGCGTCGTGCCGGGACTCAACACAGATACGCAGTATTTT; CDR3: CSVVPGLNTDTQYF
J: TRBJ2-3; size: NA; D: NA; V: TRBV9; DNA: TGTGCCAGCAGCGCTTCACCCTTGCTGCTCAGCGGGAGCACAGATACGCAGTATTTT; CDR3: CASSASPLLLSGSTDTQYF
J: TRBJ2-5; size: NA; D: NA; V: TRBV5-1; DNA: TGCGCCAGCAGCTTGGCGTTAAGAAGCGGAGCCACTATAAACCAAGAGACCCAGTACTTC; CDR3: CASSLALRSGATINQETQYF
J: TRBJ1-4; size: NA; D: TRBD1; V: TRBV9; DNA: TGTGCCAGCAGCCCGAAGACAGGGGGCTTTCTAGCTGAAAAACTGTTTTTT; CDR3: CASSPKTGGFLAEKLFF
J: TRBJ2-3; size: NA; D: NA; V: TRBV7-9; DNA: TGTGCCAGCAGCCAGGTCAGCGGGCAAAGCACAGATACGCAGTATTTT; CDR3: CASSQVSGQSTDTQYF
J: TRBJ2-7; size: NA; D: TRBD1; V: TRBV2; DNA: TGTGCCAGCAGTGGTCAGGGGGCGTTAATCTACGAGCAGTACTTC; CDR3: CASSGQGALIYEQYF
J: TRBJ2-1; size: NA; D: TRBD1; V: TRBV10-1; DNA: TGCGCCAGCTGGGGACAGTACAATGAGCAGTTCTTC; CDR3: CASWGQYNEQFF
J: TRBJ1-1; size: NA; D: TRBD1; V: TRBV6-5; DNA: TGTGCCAGCAGTTCGAGGGACAGCCTCATGAACACTGAAGCTTTCTTT; CDR3: CASSSRDSLMNTEAFF
J: TRBJ2-7; size: NA; D: NA; V: TRBV28; DNA: TGTGCCAGCAGGTACAGGGCCCAAGCTCTCGAGCAGTACTTC; CDR3: CASRYRAQALEQYF
J: TRBJ2-3; size: NA; D: NA; V: TRBV7-9; DNA: TGTGCCAGCAGCTTAGTCAGGGCGCTGGTCAGCACAGATACGCAGTATTTT; CDR3: CASSLVRALVSTDTQYF
J: TRBJ1-5; size: NA; D: TRBD1; V: TRBV28; DNA: TGTGCCAGCAGACCGACAGGGGGGGTTCAGCCCCAGCATTTT; CDR3: CASRPTGGVQPQHF
J: TRBJ1-1; size: NA; D: NA; V: TRBV4-1; DNA: TGCGCCAGCAGCCAAGCCTCAGGCCCCGTAAGGACTGAAGCTTTCTTT; CDR3: CASSQASGPVRTEAFF
J: TRBJ1-2; size: once; D: NA; V: TRBV7-8; DNA: TGTGCCAGCAGCTTCGGGGCCCAGGGGCGGCGGGCTTATGGCTACACCTTC; CDR3: CASSFGAQGRRAYGYTF
J: TRBJ2-1; size: NA; D: TRBD2; V: TRBV11-3; DNA: TGTGCCAGCAGCTTGCCACCGGGGGGGCCTCTTAATGAGCAGTTCTTC; CDR3: CASSLPPGGPLNEQFF
J: TRBJ2-1; size: once; D: TRBD2; V: TRBV6-4; DNA: TGTGCCAGCTCGACTAGCGGGAGAAATGAGCAGTTCTTC; CDR3: CASSTSGRNEQFF
J: TRBJ2-3; size: NA; D: TRBD2; V: TRBV7-9; DNA: TGTGCCAGCAGCCCGGGACTAGCCATTACAGATACGCAGTATTTT; CDR3: CASSPGLAITDTQYF
J: TRBJ2-1; size: NA; D: NA; V: TRBV7-6; DNA: TGTGCCAGCAGCTTATCCGGGAATGAGCAGTTCTTC; CDR3: CASSLSGNEQFF
J: TRBJ2-5; size: NA; D: TRBD2; V: TRBV12-5; DNA: TGTGCTAGTGGTTTAATTTATCTAGCGGGGTACCAAGAGACCCAGTACTTC; CDR3: CASGLIYLAGYQETQYF
J: TRBJ1-1; size: once; D: TRBD1; V: TRBV27; DNA: TGTGCCAGCAGTGTACAGGGGTCGAACACTGAAGCTTTCTTT; CDR3: CASSVQGSNTEAFF
J: TRBJ2-1; size: once; D: TRBD2; V: TRBV4-1; DNA: TGCGCCAGCAGCCTCATAGCGGGGGGGACGGATGAGCAGTTCTTC; CDR3: CASSLIAGGTDEQFF
J: TRBJ2-5; size: NA; D: NA; V: TRBV5-6; DNA: TGTGCCAGCAGCCCTGGACAGCTACAAGAGACCCAGTACTTC; CDR3: CASSPGQLQETQYF
J: TRBJ1-5; size: NA; D: NA; V: TRBV19; DNA: TGTGCCAGTAGTATAGAGGGGGGACGGAGCAATCAGCCCCAGCATTTT; CDR3: CASSIEGGRSNQPQHF
J: TRBJ2-7; size: NA; D: NA; V: TRBV28; DNA: TGTGCCAGCAGTTTAACCACTCCCTACGAGCAGTACTTC; CDR3: CASSLTTPYEQYF
J: TRBJ1-2; size: NA; D: TRBD1; V: TRBV14; DNA: TGTGCCAGCAGCCAAGATGTCGGGGACAGGGTCGGCTACACCTTC; CDR3: CASSQDVGDRVGYTF
J: TRBJ2-7; size: once; D: NA; V: TRBV20-1; DNA: TGCAGTGCTATACTAGCAAACGAGCAGTACTTC; CDR3: CSAILANEQYF
J: TRBJ2-5; size: NA; D: TRBD2; V: TRBV5-5; DNA: TGTGCCAGCAGCTGGACTAGCGGGGTCCAAGAGACCCAGTACTTC; CDR3: CASSWTSGVQETQYF
J: TRBJ1-5; size: NA; D: NA; V: TRBV28; DNA: TGTGCCAGCCGGGAGGGCCATAGCAATCAGCCCCAGCATTTT; CDR3: CASREGHSNQPQHF
J: TRBJ2-7; size: NA; D: TRBD1; V: TRBV25-1; DNA: TGTGCCAGCAGTGGGACAGGGGGGTTCGAGCAGTACTTC; CDR3: CASSGTGGFEQYF
J: TRBJ2-4; size: NA; D: NA; V: TRBV28; DNA: TGTGCCAGCAGTTCGATCCAGACACTGCTGGCCAAAAACATTCAGTACTTC; CDR3: CASSSIQTLLAKNIQYF
J: TRBJ1-5; size: few; D: NA; V: TRBV30; DNA: TGTGCCTGGAGTTCTCAGGGGAATCAGCCCCAGCATTTT; CDR3: CAWSSQGNQPQHF
J: TRBJ2-1; size: NA; D: NA; V: TRBV4-1; DNA: TGCGCCAGCAGCCAAGGCAGGTCCGACAATGAGCAGTTCTTC; CDR3: CASSQGRSDNEQFF
J: TRBJ2-6; size: NA; D: TRBD1; V: TRBV5-8; DNA: TGTGCCAGCCAGCCCAGGGGGAACTCTGGGGCCAACGTCCTGACTTTC; CDR3: CASQPRGNSGANVLTF
J: TRBJ2-7; size: NA; D: TRBD1; V: TRBV27; DNA: TGTGCCAGCAGTCTTCGACAGGGGGCGGGGGAGCAGTACTTC; CDR3: CASSLRQGAGEQYF
J: TRBJ2-7; size: NA; D: NA; V: TRBV29-1; DNA: TGCAGCGTTGAGGCAACACGGGGCTCCTACGAGCAGTACTTC; CDR3: CSVEATRGSYEQYF
J: TRBJ2-5; size: NA; D: TRBD2; V: TRBV2; DNA: TGTGCCAGCAGTGCGACTAGCGGGAGAGAGACCCAGTACTTC; CDR3: CASSATSGRETQYF
J: TRBJ2-4; size: NA; D: TRBD2; V: TRBV27; DNA: TGTGCCAGCAGTTTATTCGGGACTAGCGGGATTGCCAAAAACATTCAGTACTTC; CDR3: CASSLFGTSGIAKNIQYF
J: TRBJ2-1; size: NA; D: TRBD1; V: TRBV6-5; DNA: TGTGCCAGCAGGCGACCCGGGACAGGGGGAAATGAGCAGTTCTTC; CDR3: CASRRPGTGGNEQFF
J: TRBJ1-3; size: NA; D: NA; V: TRBV18; DNA: TGTGCCAGCTCACCAGCCTCTCCGGGATCTGGAAACACCATATATTTT; CDR3: CASSPASPGSGNTIYF
J: TRBJ1-3; size: NA; D: NA; V: TRBV4-2; DNA: TGTGCCAGCAGCCAAGGGGAGGCTGTCACTGGAAACACCATATATTTT; CDR3: CASSQGEAVTGNTIYF
J: TRBJ2-6; size: NA; D: TRBD2; V: TRBV6-1; DNA: TGTGCGGGGGGGTCCGGGGCCAACGTCCTGACTTTC; CDR3: CAGGSGANVLTF
J: TRBJ1-2; size: NA; D: NA; V: TRBV5-4; DNA: TGTGCCAGCAGCTTGGACAGGAACTATGGCTACACCTTC; CDR3: CASSLDRNYGYTF
J: TRBJ2-1; size: NA; D: TRBD1; V: TRBV4-1; DNA: TGCGCCAGCAGCCCTTACTTCCCGGGACAGGGGTACAATGAGCAGTTCTTC; CDR3: CASSPYFPGQGYNEQFF
J: TRBJ2-3; size: NA; D: NA; V: TRBV25-1; DNA: TGTGCCAGCAGTGCCGCTACAGGTTCCTTGGCAGATACGCAGTATTTT; CDR3: CASSAATGSLADTQYF
J: TRBJ2-2; size: NA; D: NA; V: TRBV29-1; DNA: TGCAGCCTGTGGCACATGGGGGAGCTGTTTTTT; CDR3: CSLWHMGELFF
J: TRBJ2-7; size: NA; D: NA; V: TRBV9; DNA: TGTGCCAGCAGCCCTCTATATACAGGGAGCTCCTACGAGCAGTACTTC; CDR3: CASSPLYTGSSYEQYF
J: TRBJ1-4; size: once; D: NA; V: TRBV29-1; DNA: TGCAGCGTAAAGGGGAATAATAATCTGTTTTTT; CDR3: CSVKGNNNLFF